This TCR beta chain was obtained from a study of control samples from healthy donors and cancer patients. Using immunoSEQ multiplex PCR, the repertoire was profiled, and TCRdb retains in-frame clones only, with some absent. The sample lists around 180,000 clones; 90% to 95% were seen once. CDR1 is DFQATT and CDR2 is SNEGSKA in the germline V gene (reference sequence). V was pared by 8 bases and J by 4 bases, with 11 bases between. CDR3 length equals 11 residues. The sequence was collected from a woman aged 18-29 years in good health. The sequencing input was blood. The rearrangement links TRBV20-1 to TRBJ2-5; D is possibly TRBD1 or TRBD2 (5 bases each). The CDR3 sequence: CSPWDVETQYF. For the CDR3, the DNA is TGCAGTCCGTGGGACGTAGAGACCCAGTACTTC.